This TCR beta chain was obtained from a study of blood T cell repertoires in COVID-19. Study-level information: The analysed material was cDNA or gDNA that came from T cells, B-cell-depleted T cells, or PBMCs.

V was cut by 0 bases and J by 3 bases, with 20 bases left in between. From germline, CDR1 is SEHNR and CDR2 FQNEAQ (reference sequence). The CDR3 loop spans 19 amino acids. Using immunoSEQ multiplex PCR, the repertoire was profiled, and TCRdb retains in-frame clones only, with some absent. This table has about 57,000 clones, 82% appearing once. Sequencing was carried out using peripheral blood. The chain has TRBV7-9 and TRBJ1-4; D is unresolved. The origin of this receptor is a woman in her sixties or seventies with acute or convalescent COVID-19. The CDR3 here is CASSLALRVLRRANEKLFF. The DNA of the CDR3 is TGTGCCAGCAGCTTAGCGCTCCGGGTATTGAGGAGGGCTAATGAAAAACTGTTTTTT.